This T cell receptor (beta chain) was found in a study of human T cells and chemical hapten exposure. Time point: patch test 1, 2 weeks after DPC sensitization. Treatment described: therapeutic diphenylcyclopropenone sensitization with weekly scalp DPC. Each donor was an alopecia patient between 18 and 70 years of age who qualified for DPC. MiXCR was run by TCRdb on the RACE reads, yielding one entry per CDR3 protein. The data hold 75,000 to 90,000 distinct CDR3 sequences, with around 7.8% observed a single time. Study results and caveats: Donors, who had alopecia, may show an immune response that differs from healthy people's.

This clonotype was counted many times. Its cognate antigen is unknown. This sequence originates from a woman aged 30 to 39 with alopecia areata. Some clones in this sample may be carry-over from other donors' samples. The material was whole blood, obtained in connection with sensitization to the hapten diphenylcyclopropenone (DPC).

DNA of the CDR3: TGTGCCAGCAGCGGCGTAGCTGGGACATTTAAAGATACGCAGTATTTT. Protein sequence: CASSGVAGTFKDTQYF. The chain carries TRBV9 and TRBJ2-3, with D maybe TRBD1 (6 bases). Germline CDR1 is SGDLS and CDR2 is YYNGEE. With 3 bases removed from V and 5 bases from J, the gap between germline ends came to 19 bases. This CDR3 contains 16 residues.